The 22 T cell receptor beta chains below come from one sample, sequenced in a study of blood T cell repertoires in COVID-19 (TCRdb year 2020). Libraries were constructed by the immunoSEQ multiplex PCR assay. The table comes from immuneACCESS by way of TCRdb, which keeps in-frame sequences with V and J called. Part of the clones is missing from these tables; in studies checked, under half for an unresolved V gene and the rest for unknown reasons. The sample contains approximately 340,000 clones, roughly 86% of them found a single time. The ten largest clones take up 9.5% to 10% of the sample. Sequenced material: peripheral blood. All receptors derive from a man aged 25-45 years with COVID-19, enrolled during active disease.

The rearrangement links TRBV24-1 to TRBJ2-5; 7 bases fit TRBD1. The CDR3 length is 17 residues. CDR1 and CDR2 from the germline V gene are KGHDR and SFDVKD. The V segment lost 2 bases and the J segment 2 bases; nucleotides outside the gene matches: 10. CDR3 in DNA: TGTGCCACCAGTGATTCTTATAACCGGGACAGACAAGAGACCCAGTACTTC. This encodes CATSDSYNRDRQETQYF.

V and J are TRBV7-3 and TRBJ1-1; D perhaps matches TRBD1 (5 bases). The CDR3 is 14 amino acids. From germline, CDR1 is SGHTA and CDR2 FQGTGA. Trimming took off 5 bases at V and 4 bases at J, with 14 bases between the two ends. Written as DNA, the CDR3 is TGTGCCAGCAGCCAATCAGGGTTATCCACTGAAGCTTTCTTT. It encodes CASSQSGLSTEAFF.

This chain uses TRBV6-4 with TRBJ1-2; 7 nucleotides align to TRBD1. This CDR3 region has 13 residues. CDR1 MRHNA and CDR2 SNTAGT come from the germline V gene. V shed 4 bases and J 4 bases; nucleotides not matched to a gene: 3. The DNA of the CDR3 is TGTGCCAGCAGTGCAGGGGGAATCTATGGCTACACCTTC. As protein: CASSAGGIYGYTF.

This clone came up a few times. The chain uses TRBV2 and TRBJ1-3; 7 nucleotides agree with TRBD1. The CDR3 has 13 residues. V was pared by 5 bases and J by 6 bases, with 4 bases of the junction left unmatched. Germline lookup yields CDR1 SNHLY and CDR2 FYNNEI. The CDR3 is CASSPQGENTIYF. Written as DNA, the CDR3 is TGTGCCAGCAGTCCCCAGGGGGAAAACACCATATATTTT.

The chain has TRBV18 and TRBJ2-2, with 12 bases lining up with TRBD2. J gave up 4 bases and V 5 bases, and 14 bases lay outside the gene matches. The CDR3 sequence is 19 residues long. In germline, CDR1 is KGHSH, CDR2 LQKENI. CDR3 residues: CASSSPGLAGPSVTGELFF. The CDR3 DNA is TGTGCCAGCTCATCCCCGGGACTAGCGGGCCCTTCTGTCACCGGGGAGCTGTTTTTT. Filled out from reference TRBV18 and TRBJ2-2, the complete variable domain reads NAGVMQNPRHLVRRRGQEARLRCSPMKGHSHVYWYRQLPEEGLKFMVYLQKENIIDESGMPKERFSAEFPKEGPSILRIQQVVRGDSAAYFCASSSPGLAGPSVTGELFFGEGSRLTVL.

The chain recombines TRBV7-9 with TRBJ2-7; 9 bases map to TRBD2. V shed 5 bases, J shed 4 bases, and the junction held 15 bases outside the gene matches. Looked up from germline, CDR1 is SEHNR and CDR2 is FQNEAQ (reference sequence). The CDR3 is made up of 17 amino acids. CDR3 in DNA: TGTGCCAGCAGCCCTAGAAGTTCTAGCGGGATGACTTACGAGCAGTACTTC. Translated, it gives CASSPRSSSGMTYEQYF.

This clone was counted a single time. This rearrangement joins TRBV7-8 to TRBJ2-2; possible D gene TRBD2, 6 bases. The length of the CDR3 is 17 residues. Germline CDR1 and CDR2: SGHVS and FQNEAQ. The ends were cut back, 2 bases at V and 2 bases at J, with 15 bases in the middle. CDR3 coding DNA: TGTGCCAGCAGCTTAAATCCGGGACTGGAAAACACCGGGGAGCTGTTTTTT. This codes for CASSLNPGLENTGELFF.

On this clone: This sample also contains other DNA sequences that code for the same CDR3. The chain joins TRBV9 to TRBJ1-1; 8 bases align to TRBD1. This CDR3 spans 14 amino acids. V trimming: 2 bases; J trimming: 1 base; junction bases outside the gene matches: 1. The germline gives CDR1 SGDLS, CDR2 YYNGEE. This chain's CDR3 is CASSVGQGNTEAFF. CDR3 DNA sequence: TGTGCCAGCAGCGTCGGACAGGGGAACACTGAAGCTTTCTTT.

In this sample, this clone turned up once. J is TRBJ1-3 and V is TRBV29-1, with TRBD1 identical over 8 bases. This CDR3 comprises 14 residues. The V and J ends lost 7 bases and 3 bases, in that order; junction bases with no gene match: 8. Looked up from germline, CDR1 is SQVTM and CDR2 is ANQGSEA. For the CDR3, the DNA is TGCAGCGCCGTGGGACAGGCGAATGGAAACACCATATATTTT. Residues: CSAVGQANGNTIYF.

The chain has TRBV5-1 and TRBJ2-7, with 13 bases matching TRBD2. Trimming cost V 1 base and J 1 base; bases outside gene matches: 14. The CDR3 has 20 amino acids. Germline V gene lookup returns CDR1 SGHRS and CDR2 YFSETQ. CDR3 nucleotide sequence: TGCGCCAGCAGCTTGCCGATCCAACTAGCGGGAGGGCCGAAATCCTACGAGCAGTACTTC. Translating it yields CASSLPIQLAGGPKSYEQYF.

This rearrangement joins TRBV2 to TRBJ1-6; TRBD1 matches at 7 bases. This CDR3 has 14 residues. V lost 4 bases to trimming and J lost 11 bases; unmatched junction nucleotides: 8. Per germline, CDR1 SNHLY and CDR2 FYNNEI. This CDR3 is CASSGGQLKTPLHF. The CDR3 DNA reads TGTGCCAGCAGTGGGGGACAGCTAAAAACACCCCTCCACTTT.

V gene TRBV11-2 combines with J gene TRBJ1-4; D gene ambiguous. The germline CDR1 and CDR2 sequences are SGHAT and FQNNGV. The CDR3 contains 16 residues. Trimming removed 5 bases from V and 0 bases from J, with 13 bases in between. CDR3 protein: CASSIGSRPTNEKLFF. For the CDR3, the DNA is TGTGCCAGCAGCATCGGGAGCCGACCAACTAATGAAAAACTGTTTTTT.

The chain is built from TRBV7-9 and TRBJ1-3; tentatively, D is TRBD1 (5 bases). Germline CDR1 is SEHNR and CDR2 is FQNEAQ (reference sequence). This CDR3 has 16 amino acids. The V end was cut by 3 bases, the J end by 4 bases, with 16 bases between. CDR3: CASSFLLGLGGNTIYF. The CDR3 nucleotides are TGTGCCAGCAGCTTTCTGTTGGGGCTGGGAGGAAACACCATATATTTT.

This sequence joins TRBV12-3 or TRBV12-4 and TRBJ2-5; TRBD1 agrees at 8 bases. J was trimmed by 4 bases and V by 7 bases; bases with no gene match: 5. The CDR3 contains 13 residues. The CDR3 reads CASKPGGRETQYF. CDR3 in DNA: TGTGCCAGCAAGCCAGGGGGCCGAGAGACCCAGTACTTC.

This rearrangement joins TRBV23-1 to TRBJ1-2, with TRBD1 as a possible D gene (5 bases). TRBV23-1 is classed as an ORF, of uncertain function. The CDR3 runs to 14 residues. The germline V and J ends were trimmed by 2 bases and 4 bases, with 11 bases remaining between them. The CDR3 region is CASSQTPGSYGYTF. CDR3 nucleotides: TGCGCCAGCAGTCAAACCCCAGGGTCCTATGGCTACACCTTC.

The chain recombines TRBV2 with TRBJ1-5; maybe TRBD1 (5 bases). The CDR3 consists of 14 residues. V lost 6 bases and J 2 bases, leaving 11 bases between the germline ends. Looked up from germline, CDR1 is SNHLY and CDR2 is FYNNEI. CDR3 amino acids: CASRTGEGNQPQHF. CDR3 nucleotide sequence: TGTGCCAGCAGAACAGGAGAGGGCAATCAGCCCCAGCATTTT. The full variable domain, with the rest looked up from reference TRBV2 and TRBJ1-5, is EPEVTQTPSHQVTQMGQEVILRCVPISNHLYFYWYRQILGQKVEFLVSFYNNEISEKSEIFDDQFSVERPDGSNFTLKIRSTKLEDSAMYFCASRTGEGNQPQHFGDGTRLSIL.

The sample holds a few counts of this clone. The chain joins TRBV9 to TRBJ1-3; 7 nucleotides align to TRBD1. Germline V CDR1 and CDR2: SGDLS, YYNGEE. J was trimmed by 10 bases and V by 4 bases; bases with no gene match: 8. The CDR3 is made up of 13 amino acids. CDR3 nucleotides: TGTGCCAGCAGCCCAGGGGGGACAGTGACCATATATTTT. Encoded protein: CASSPGGTVTIYF.

The chain uses TRBV3-1 (or the pseudogene TRBV3-2) and TRBJ2-5; D is perhaps TRBD1 (6 bases). This CDR3 comprises 12 residues. CDR1 is LGHDT, CDR2 YNNKEL, per germline (reference sequence). The CDR3 reads CSVGQNQETQYF. The CDR3 coding sequence is TGTTCAGTCGGACAGAACCAAGAGACCCAGTACTTC.

The chain recombines TRBV2 with TRBJ1-1; D unclear. The CDR3 covers 12 residues. The germline gives CDR1 SNHLY, CDR2 FYNNEI. Trimming shortened V by 7 bases and J by 5 bases, and 11 bases separated the two germline ends. CDR3 protein: CASMGDGTEAFF. The CDR3 DNA sequence: TGTGCCAGCATGGGAGATGGGACTGAAGCTTTCTTT.

The V call is TRBV18, the J call TRBJ2-1, with a weak D call TRBD1 (5 bases). Germline assignment: CDR1 KGHSH and CDR2 LQKENI. This CDR3 comprises 15 residues. The V gene lost 5 bases and the J gene lost 5 bases, with 16 bases spanning the gap. The chain's CDR3 is CASSSSWAGNNEQFF. CDR3 sequence (DNA): TGTGCCAGCTCATCATCCTGGGCAGGGAACAATGAGCAGTTCTTC.

The J gene is TRBJ1-1, the V gene TRBV6-6; no firm D call. Germline V CDR1 and CDR2: MNHNY, SVGAGI (reference sequence). V lost 7 bases to trimming and J lost 3 bases, with 12 bases between them. The CDR3 covers 13 residues. The chain's CDR3 is CASTSTGYTEAFF. For the CDR3, the DNA is TGTGCCAGCACCTCGACGGGATACACTGAAGCTTTCTTT.

This clone appeared a single time. The J gene is TRBJ1-4, the V gene TRBV30, with TRBD1 as a possible D gene (6 bases). The CDR3 spans 12 residues. The germline gives CDR1 GTSNPN, CDR2 SVGIG (reference sequence). V shed 5 bases and J shed 5 bases, with 9 bases lying between them. The CDR3 coding sequence is TGTGCCTGGGGTAGGGGGAATGAAAAACTGTTTTTT. Protein product: CAWGRGNEKLFF. Full variable domain (rest looked up from reference TRBV30 and TRBJ1-4): SQTIHQWPATLVQPVGSPLSLECTVEGTSNPNLYWYRQAAGRGLQLLFYSVGIGQISSEVPQNLSASRPQDRQFILSSKKLLLSDSGFYLCAWGRGNEKLFFGSGTQLSVL.